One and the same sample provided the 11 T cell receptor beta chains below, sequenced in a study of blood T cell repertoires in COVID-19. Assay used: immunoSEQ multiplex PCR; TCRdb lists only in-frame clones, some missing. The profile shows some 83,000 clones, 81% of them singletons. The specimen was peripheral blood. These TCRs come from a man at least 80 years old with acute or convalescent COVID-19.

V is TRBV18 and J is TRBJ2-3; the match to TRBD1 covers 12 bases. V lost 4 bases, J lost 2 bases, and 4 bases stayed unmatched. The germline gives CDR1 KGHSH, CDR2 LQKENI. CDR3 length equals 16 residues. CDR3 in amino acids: CASSRGTGGNTDTQYF. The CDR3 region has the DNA TGTGCCAGCTCACGCGGGACAGGGGGCAACACAGATACGCAGTATTTT.

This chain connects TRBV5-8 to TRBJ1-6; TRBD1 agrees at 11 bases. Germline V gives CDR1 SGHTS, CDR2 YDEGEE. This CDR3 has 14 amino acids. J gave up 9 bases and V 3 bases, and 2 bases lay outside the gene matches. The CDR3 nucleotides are TGTGCCAGCAGCTCCGGGACAGGGGGTTCACCCCTCCACTTT. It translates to CASSSGTGGSPLHF. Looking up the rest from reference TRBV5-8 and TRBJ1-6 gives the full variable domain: EAGVTQSPTHLIKTRGQQATLRCSPISGHTSVYWYQQALGLGLQFLLWYDEGEERNRGNFPPRFSGRQFPNYSSELNVNALELEDSALYLCASSSGTGGSPLHFGNGTRLTVT.

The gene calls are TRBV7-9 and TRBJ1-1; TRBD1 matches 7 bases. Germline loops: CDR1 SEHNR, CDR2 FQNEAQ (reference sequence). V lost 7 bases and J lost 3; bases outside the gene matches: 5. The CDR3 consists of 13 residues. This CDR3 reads CASTRDSHTEAFF. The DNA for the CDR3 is TGTGCCAGCACACGGGACAGCCACACTGAAGCTTTCTTT.

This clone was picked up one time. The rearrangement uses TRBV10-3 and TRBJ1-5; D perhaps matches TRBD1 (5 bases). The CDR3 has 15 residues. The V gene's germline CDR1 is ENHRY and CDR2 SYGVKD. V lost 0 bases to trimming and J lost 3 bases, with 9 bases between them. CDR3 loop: CAISESGLLNQPQHF. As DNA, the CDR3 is TGTGCCATCAGTGAGTCGGGACTTCTCAATCAGCCCCAGCATTTT.

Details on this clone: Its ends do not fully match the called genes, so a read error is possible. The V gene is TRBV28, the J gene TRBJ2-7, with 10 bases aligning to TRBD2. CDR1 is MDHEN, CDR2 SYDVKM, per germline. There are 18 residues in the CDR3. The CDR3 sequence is CASSSLRYGLADSYEQCF. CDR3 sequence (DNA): TGTGCCAGCAGTTCCCTCCGCTATGGACTAGCGGACTCCTACGAGCAGTGCTTC.

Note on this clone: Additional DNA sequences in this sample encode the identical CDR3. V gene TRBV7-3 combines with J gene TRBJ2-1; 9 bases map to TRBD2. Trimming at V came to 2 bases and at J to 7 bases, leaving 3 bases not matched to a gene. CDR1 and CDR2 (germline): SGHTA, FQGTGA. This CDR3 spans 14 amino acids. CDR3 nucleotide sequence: TGTGCCAGCAGCTTAGCGGGAGGGCCTAATGAGCAGTTCTTC. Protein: CASSLAGGPNEQFF.

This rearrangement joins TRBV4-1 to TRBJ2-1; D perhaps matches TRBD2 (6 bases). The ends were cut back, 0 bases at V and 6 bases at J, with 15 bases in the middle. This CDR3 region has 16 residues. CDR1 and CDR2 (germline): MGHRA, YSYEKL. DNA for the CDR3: TGCGCCAGCAGCCAAGAAGGAGGGAGAGACCTCAATGAGCAGTTCTTC. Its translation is CASSQEGGRDLNEQFF.

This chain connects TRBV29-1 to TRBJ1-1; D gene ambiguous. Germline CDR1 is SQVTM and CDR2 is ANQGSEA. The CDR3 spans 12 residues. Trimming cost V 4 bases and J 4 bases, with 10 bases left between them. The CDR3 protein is CSVVVSVTEAFF. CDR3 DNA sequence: TGCAGCGTTGTTGTGTCGGTCACTGAAGCTTTCTTT.

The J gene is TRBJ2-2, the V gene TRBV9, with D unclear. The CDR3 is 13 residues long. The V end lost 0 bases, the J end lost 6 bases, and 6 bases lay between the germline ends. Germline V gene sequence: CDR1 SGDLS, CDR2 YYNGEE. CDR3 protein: CASSVDSPGELFF. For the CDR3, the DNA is TGTGCCAGCAGCGTAGATTCTCCCGGGGAGCTGTTTTTT.

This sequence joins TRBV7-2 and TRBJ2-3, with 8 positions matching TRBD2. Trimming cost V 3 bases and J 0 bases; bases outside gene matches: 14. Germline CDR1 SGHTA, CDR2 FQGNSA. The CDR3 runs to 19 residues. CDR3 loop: CASSLRVAGSLTSTDTQYF. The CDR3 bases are TGTGCCAGCAGCTTGAGGGTAGCGGGAAGTTTAACTAGCACAGATACGCAGTATTTT. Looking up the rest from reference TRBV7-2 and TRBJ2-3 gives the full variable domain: GAGVSQSPSNKVTEKGKDVELRCDPISGHTALYWYRQSLGQGLEFLIYFQGNSAPDKSGLPSDRFSAERTGGSVSTLTIQRTQQEDSAVYLCASSLRVAGSLTSTDTQYFGPGTRLTVL.

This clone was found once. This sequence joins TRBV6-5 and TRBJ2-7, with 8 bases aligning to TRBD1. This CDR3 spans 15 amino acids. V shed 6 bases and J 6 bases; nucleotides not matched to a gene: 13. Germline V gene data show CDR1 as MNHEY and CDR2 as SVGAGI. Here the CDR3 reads CASSWRTGTVAEQYF. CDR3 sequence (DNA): TGTGCCAGCAGCTGGAGGACAGGGACGGTCGCCGAGCAGTACTTC.